This T cell receptor beta chain originates from a study of T cell clones after liver transplantation. Overall study context: A pre-transplant mixed lymphocyte reaction with TCRbeta sequencing defined graft-donor-reactive clones followed in post-transplant blood. Subjects received no induction therapy and standard immunosuppression until randomization at 12-24 months post-transplant.

The V gene lost 1 base and the J gene lost 6 bases, with 12 bases spanning the gap. Germline loops: CDR1 KGHSH, CDR2 LQKENI. This CDR3 spans 15 amino acids. Measured with immunoSEQ multiplex PCR; TCRdb has only the in-frame clones, and not every one. The table has fewer than 50,000 clones, more than 70% seen once. Worth noting for this clone: Its specificity is not known.

Findings of the study overall: Donor-reactive sequences fell more than third party-reactive ones, suggesting partial deletion.

The sequence was collected from a human patient who received a liver transplant. T cells may partly derive from the graft donor. The rearrangement joins TRBV18 to TRBJ2-2; unclear D gene. The specimen was CD4+ T cells from blood, collected 24 months after liver transplant. CDR3 coding DNA: TGTGCCAGCTCACCACTCATGGCCGGCGCCGGGGAGCTGTTTTTT. Protein sequence: CASSPLMAGAGELFF.